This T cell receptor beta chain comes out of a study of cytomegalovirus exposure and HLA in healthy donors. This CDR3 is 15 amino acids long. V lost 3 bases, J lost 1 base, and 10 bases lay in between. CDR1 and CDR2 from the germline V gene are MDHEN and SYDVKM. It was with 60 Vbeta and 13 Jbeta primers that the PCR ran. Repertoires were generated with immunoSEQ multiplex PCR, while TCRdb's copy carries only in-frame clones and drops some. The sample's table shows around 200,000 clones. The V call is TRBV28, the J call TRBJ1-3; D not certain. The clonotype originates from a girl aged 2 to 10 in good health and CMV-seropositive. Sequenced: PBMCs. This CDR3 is CASSFSGRSGNTIYF. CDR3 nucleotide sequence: TGTGCCAGCAGTTTTTCCGGGAGATCTGGAAACACCATATATTTT.